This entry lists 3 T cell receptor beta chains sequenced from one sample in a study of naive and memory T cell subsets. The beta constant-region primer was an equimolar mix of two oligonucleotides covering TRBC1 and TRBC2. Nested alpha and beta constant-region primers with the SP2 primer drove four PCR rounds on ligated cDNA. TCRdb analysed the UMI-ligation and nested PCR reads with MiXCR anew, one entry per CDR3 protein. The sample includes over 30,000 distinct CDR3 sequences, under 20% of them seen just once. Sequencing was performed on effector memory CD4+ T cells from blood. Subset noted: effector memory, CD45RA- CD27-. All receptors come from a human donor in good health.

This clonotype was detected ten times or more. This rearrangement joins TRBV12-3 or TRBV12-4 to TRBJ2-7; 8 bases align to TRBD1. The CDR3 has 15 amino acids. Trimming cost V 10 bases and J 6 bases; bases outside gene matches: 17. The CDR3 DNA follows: TGTGCCACCGCTCGACGTGGACAGGGTGAAATCGAGCAGTACTTC. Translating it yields CATARRGQGEIEQYF.

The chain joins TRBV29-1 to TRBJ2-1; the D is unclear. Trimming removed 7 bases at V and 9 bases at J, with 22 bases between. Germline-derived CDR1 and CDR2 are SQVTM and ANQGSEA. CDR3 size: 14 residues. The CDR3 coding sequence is TGCAGCGCAAGGGCTAGGGCCTATGATAGTGAGCAGTTCTTC. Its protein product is CSARARAYDSEQFF.

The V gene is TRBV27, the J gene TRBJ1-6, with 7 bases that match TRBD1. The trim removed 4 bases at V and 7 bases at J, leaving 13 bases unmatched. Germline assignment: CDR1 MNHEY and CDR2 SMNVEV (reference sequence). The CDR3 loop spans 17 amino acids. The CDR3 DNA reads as TGTGCCAGCAGTTCACTCCGACAGGGCGAATTAAATTCACCCCTCCACTTT. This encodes CASSSLRQGELNSPLHF.